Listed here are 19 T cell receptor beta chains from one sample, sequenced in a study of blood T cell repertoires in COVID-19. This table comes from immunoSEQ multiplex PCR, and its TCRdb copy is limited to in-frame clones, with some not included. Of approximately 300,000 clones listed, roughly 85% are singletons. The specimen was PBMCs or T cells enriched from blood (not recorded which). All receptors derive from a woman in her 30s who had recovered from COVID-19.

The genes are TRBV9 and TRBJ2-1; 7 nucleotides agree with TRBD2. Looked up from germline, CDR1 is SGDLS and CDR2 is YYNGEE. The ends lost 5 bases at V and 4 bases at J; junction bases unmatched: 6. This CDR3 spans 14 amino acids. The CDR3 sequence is CASSGLADYNEQFF. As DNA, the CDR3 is TGTGCCAGCAGTGGGCTAGCGGATTACAATGAGCAGTTCTTC.

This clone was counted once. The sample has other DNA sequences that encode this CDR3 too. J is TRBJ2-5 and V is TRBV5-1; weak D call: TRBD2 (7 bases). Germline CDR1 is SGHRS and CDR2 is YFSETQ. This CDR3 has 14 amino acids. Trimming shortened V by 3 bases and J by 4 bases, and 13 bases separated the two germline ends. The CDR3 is CASSSGGGRETQYF. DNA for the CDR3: TGCGCCAGCAGCTCTGGGGGGGGCAGAGAGACCCAGTACTTC. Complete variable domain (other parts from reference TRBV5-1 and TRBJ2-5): KAGVTQTPRYLIKTRGQQVTLSCSPISGHRSVSWYQQTPGQGLQFLFEYFSETQRNKGNFPGRFSGRQFSNSRSEMNVSTLELGDSALYLCASSSGGGRETQYFGPGTRLLVL.

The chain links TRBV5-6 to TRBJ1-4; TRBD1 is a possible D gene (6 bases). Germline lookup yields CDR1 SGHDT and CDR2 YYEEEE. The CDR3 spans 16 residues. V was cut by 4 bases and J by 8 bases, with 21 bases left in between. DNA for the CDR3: TGTGCCAGCAGCATACTTCAAGACAGGATAGTCGAAAAACTGTTTTTT. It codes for CASSILQDRIVEKLFF.

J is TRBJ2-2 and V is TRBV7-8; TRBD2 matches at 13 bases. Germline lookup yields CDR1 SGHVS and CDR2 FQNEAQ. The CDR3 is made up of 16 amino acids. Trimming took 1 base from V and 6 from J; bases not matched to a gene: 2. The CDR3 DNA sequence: TGTGCCAGCAGCTTAGTGGGGACTAGCGGGGCCGGGGAGCTGTTTTTT. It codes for CASSLVGTSGAGELFF.

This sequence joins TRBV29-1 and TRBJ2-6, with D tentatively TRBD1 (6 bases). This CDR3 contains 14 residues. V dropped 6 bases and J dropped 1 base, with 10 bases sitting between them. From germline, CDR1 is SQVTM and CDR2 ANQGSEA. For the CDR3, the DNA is TGCAGCGTGGGGGCCGTGTCTGGGGCCAACGTCCTGACTTTC. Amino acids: CSVGAVSGANVLTF.

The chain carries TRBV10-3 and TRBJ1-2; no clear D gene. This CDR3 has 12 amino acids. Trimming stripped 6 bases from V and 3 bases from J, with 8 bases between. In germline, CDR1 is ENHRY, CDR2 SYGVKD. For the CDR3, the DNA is TGTGCCATCAGCGTCGGAGACTATGGCTACACCTTC. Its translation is CAISVGDYGYTF.

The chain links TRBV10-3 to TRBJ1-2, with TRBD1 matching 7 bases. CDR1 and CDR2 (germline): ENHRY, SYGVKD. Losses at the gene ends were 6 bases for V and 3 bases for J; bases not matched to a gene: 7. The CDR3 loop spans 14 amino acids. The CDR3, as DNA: TGTGCCATCAGCTCCTCCGGGACAGACTATGGCTACACCTTC. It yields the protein CAISSSGTDYGYTF.

The CDR3 sequence: CASSGRNYGYTF. The CDR3 bases are TGTGCCAGCAGTGGGAGGAACTATGGCTACACCTTC. The chain uses TRBV19 and TRBJ1-2; D gene unclear. The germline CDR1 and CDR2 sequences are LNHDA and SQIVND (reference sequence). The V gene lost 9 bases and the J gene lost 2 bases, with 10 bases spanning the gap. The CDR3 has 12 amino acids. The full variable domain, with the rest looked up from reference TRBV19 and TRBJ1-2, is DGGITQSPKYLFRKEGQNVTLSCEQNLNHDAMYWYRQDPGQGLRLIYYSQIVNDFQKGDIAEGYSVSREKKESFPLTVTSAQKNPTAFYLCASSGRNYGYTFGSGTRLTVV.

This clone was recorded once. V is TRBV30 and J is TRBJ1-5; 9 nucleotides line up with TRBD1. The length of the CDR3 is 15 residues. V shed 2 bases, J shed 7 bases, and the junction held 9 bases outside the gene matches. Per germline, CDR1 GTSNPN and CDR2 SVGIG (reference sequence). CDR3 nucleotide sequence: TGTGCCTGGAGTTTCAACAGGGGGCAGGGGCAGCCCCAGCATTTT. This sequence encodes CAWSFNRGQGQPQHF.

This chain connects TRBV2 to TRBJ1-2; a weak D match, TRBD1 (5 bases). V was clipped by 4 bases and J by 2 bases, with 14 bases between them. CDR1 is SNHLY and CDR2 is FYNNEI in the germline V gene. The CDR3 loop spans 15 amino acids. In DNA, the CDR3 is TGTGCCAGCAGTGGGACAACTCCCGTGAACTATGGCTACACCTTC. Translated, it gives CASSGTTPVNYGYTF.

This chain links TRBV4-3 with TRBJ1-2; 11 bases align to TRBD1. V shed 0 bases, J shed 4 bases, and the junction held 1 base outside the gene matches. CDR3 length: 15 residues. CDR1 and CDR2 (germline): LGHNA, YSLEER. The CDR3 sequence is CASSQEGTGGYGYTF. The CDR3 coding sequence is TGCGCCAGCAGCCAAGAAGGGACAGGGGGCTATGGCTACACCTTC.

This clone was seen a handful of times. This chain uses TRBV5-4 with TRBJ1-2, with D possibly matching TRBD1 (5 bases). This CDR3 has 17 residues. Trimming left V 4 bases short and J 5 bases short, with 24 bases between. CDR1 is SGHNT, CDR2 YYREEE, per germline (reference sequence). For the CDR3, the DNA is TGTGCCAGCAGCCCGGGGGTCGACGGGGCGCGGGAATATGGCTACACCTTC. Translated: CASSPGVDGAREYGYTF.

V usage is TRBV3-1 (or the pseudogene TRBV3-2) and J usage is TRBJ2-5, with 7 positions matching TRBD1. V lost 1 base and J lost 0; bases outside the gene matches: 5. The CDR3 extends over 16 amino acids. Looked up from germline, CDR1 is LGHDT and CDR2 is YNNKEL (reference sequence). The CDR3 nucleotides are TGTGCCAGCAGCCAAGGAATTGGGACAGACCAAGAGACCCAGTACTTC. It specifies CASSQGIGTDQETQYF.

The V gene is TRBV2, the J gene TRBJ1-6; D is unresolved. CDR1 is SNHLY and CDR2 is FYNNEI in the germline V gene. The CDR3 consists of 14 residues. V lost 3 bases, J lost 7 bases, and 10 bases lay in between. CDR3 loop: CASSEGLGNSPLHF. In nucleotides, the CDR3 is TGTGCCAGCAGTGAGGGCCTTGGGAATTCACCCCTCCACTTT. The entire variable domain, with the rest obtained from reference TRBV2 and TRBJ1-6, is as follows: EPEVTQTPSHQVTQMGQEVILRCVPISNHLYFYWYRQILGQKVEFLVSFYNNEISEKSEIFDDQFSVERPDGSNFTLKIRSTKLEDSAMYFCASSEGLGNSPLHFGNGTRLTVT.

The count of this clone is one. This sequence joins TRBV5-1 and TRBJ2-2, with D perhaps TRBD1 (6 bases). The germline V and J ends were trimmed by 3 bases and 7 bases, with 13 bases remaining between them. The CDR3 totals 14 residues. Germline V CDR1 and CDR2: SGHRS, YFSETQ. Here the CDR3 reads CASSSGQFGGELFF. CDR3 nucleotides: TGCGCCAGCAGCTCAGGACAGTTTGGCGGGGAGCTGTTTTTT.

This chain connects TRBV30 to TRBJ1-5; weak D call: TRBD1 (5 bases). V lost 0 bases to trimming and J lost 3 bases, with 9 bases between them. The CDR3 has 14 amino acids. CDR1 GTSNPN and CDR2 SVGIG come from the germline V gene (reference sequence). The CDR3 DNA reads TGTGCCTGGAGTGTAGTAGGGGTCAATCAGCCCCAGCATTTT. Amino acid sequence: CAWSVVGVNQPQHF.

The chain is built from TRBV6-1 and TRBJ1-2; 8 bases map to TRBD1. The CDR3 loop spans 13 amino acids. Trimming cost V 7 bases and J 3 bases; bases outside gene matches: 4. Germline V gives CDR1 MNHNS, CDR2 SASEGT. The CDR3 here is CASKDRVDYGYTF. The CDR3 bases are TGTGCCAGCAAGGACAGGGTCGACTATGGCTACACCTTC.

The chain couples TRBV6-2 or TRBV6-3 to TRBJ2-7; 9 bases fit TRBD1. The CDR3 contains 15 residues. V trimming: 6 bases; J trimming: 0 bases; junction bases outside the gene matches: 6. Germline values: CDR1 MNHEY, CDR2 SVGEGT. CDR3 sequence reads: CASSRGTGISYEQYF. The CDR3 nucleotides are TGTGCCAGCAGCCGAGGGACAGGGATCTCCTACGAGCAGTACTTC.

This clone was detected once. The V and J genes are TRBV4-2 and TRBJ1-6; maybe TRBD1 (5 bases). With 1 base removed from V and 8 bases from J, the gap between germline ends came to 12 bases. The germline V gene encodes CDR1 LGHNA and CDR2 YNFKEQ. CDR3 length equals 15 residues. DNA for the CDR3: TGTGCCAGCAGCCAAGTTCAGGGTTTCGATTCACCCCTCCACTTT. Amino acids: CASSQVQGFDSPLHF.